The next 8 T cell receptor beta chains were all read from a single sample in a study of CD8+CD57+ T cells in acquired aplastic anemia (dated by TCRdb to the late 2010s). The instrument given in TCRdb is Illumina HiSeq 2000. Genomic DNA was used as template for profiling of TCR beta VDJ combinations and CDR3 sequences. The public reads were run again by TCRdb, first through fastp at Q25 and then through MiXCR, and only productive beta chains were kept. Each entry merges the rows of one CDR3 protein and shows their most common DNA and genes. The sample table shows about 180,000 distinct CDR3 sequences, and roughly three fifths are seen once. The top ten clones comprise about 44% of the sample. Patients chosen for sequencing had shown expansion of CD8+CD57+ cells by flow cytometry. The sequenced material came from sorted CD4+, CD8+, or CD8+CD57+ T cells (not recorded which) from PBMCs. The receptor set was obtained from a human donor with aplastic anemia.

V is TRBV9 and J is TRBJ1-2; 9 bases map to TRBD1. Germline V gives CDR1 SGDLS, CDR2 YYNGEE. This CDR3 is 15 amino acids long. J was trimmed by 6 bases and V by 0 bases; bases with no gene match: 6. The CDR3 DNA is TGTGCCAGCAGCGTAGGAAGCGGACAGGGGAATGGCTACACCTTC. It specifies CASSVGSGQGNGYTF.

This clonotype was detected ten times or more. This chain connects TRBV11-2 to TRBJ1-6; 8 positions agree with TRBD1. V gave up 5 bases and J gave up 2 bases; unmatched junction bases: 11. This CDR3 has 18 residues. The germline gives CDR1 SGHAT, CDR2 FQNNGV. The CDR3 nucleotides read TGTGCCAGCAGCGCCCGTACAGGGGGGGGGACCTATAATTCACCCCTCCACTTT. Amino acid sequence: CASSARTGGGTYNSPLHF. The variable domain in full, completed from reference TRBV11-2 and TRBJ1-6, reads EAGVAQSPRYKIIEKRQSVAFWCNPISGHATLYWYQQILGQGPKLLIQFQNNGVVDDSQLPKDRFSAERLKGVDSTLKIQPAKLEDSAVYLCASSARTGGGTYNSPLHFGNGTRLTVT.

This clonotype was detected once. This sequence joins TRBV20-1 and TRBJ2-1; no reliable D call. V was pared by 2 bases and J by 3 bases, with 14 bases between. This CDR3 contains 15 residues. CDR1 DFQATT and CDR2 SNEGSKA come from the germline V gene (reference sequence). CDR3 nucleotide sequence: TGCAGTGCTAGAATGTTGGTCAACAACTACAATGAGCAGTTCTTC. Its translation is CSARMLVNNYNEQFF.

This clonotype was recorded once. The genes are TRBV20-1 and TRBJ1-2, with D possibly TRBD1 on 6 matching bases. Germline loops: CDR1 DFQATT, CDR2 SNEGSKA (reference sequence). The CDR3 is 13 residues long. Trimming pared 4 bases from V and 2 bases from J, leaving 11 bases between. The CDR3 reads CSAILDRNYGYTF. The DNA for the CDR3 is TGCAGTGCTATCTTGGACAGAAACTATGGCTACACCTTC.

The CDR3 is CASSPEGGGTWEQYF. As DNA, the CDR3 is TGTGCCAGCAGCCCAGAGGGCGGGGGGACGTGGGAGCAGTACTTC. The chain carries TRBV7-6 and TRBJ2-7; 8 nucleotides line up with TRBD2. Trimming cost V 5 bases and J 7 bases; bases outside gene matches: 13. This CDR3 is built from 15 residues. CDR1 is SGHVS and CDR2 is FNYEAQ in the germline V gene.

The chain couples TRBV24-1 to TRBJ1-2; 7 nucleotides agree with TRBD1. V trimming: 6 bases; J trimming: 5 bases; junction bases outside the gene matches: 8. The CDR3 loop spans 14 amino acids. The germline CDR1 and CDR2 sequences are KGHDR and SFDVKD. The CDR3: CATSTRGQGYGYTF. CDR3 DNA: TGTGCCACCAGTACGAGGGGGCAGGGGTATGGCTACACCTTC.

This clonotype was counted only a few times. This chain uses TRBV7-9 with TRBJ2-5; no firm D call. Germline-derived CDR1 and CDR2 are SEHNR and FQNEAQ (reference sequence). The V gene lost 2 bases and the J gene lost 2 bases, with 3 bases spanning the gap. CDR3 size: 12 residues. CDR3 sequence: CASSLTQETQYF. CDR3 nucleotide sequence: TGTGCCAGCAGCTTAACTCAAGAGACCCAGTACTTC.

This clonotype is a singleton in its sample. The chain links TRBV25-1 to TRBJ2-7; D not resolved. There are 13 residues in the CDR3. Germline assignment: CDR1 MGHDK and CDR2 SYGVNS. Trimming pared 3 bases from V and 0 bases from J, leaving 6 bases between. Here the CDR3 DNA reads TGTGCCAGCAGTGAGGAGTACTCCTACGAGCAGTACTTC. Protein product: CASSEEYSYEQYF.